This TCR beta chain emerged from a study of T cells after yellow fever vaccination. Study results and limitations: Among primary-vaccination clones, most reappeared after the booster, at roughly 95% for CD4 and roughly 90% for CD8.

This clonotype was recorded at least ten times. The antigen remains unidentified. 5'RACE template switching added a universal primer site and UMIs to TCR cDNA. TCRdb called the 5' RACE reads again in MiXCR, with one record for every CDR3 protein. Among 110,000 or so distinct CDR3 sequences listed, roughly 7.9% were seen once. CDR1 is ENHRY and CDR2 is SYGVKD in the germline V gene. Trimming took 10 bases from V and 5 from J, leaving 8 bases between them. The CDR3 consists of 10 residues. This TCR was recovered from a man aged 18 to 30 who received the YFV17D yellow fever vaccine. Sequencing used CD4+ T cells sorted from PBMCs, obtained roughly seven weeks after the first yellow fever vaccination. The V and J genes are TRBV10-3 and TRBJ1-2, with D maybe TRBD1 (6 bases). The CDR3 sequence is CATGDYGYTF. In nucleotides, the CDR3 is TGTGCCACAGGGGATTATGGCTACACCTTC.